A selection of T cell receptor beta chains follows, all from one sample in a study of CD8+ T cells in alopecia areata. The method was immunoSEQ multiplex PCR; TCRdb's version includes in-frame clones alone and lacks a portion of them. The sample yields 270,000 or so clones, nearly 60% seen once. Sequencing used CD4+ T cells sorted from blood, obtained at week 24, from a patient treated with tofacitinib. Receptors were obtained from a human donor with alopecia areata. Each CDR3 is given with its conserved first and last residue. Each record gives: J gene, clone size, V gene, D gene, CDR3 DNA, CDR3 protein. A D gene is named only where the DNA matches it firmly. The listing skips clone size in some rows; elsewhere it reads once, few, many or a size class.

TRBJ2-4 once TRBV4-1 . TGCGCCAGCAGCCAACCGGGGACTGCACTAGCCAAAAACATTCAGTACTTC CASSQPGTALAKNIQYF
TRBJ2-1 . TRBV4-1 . TGCGCCAGCAGCCAACCCCTAGCCCGAAGCTCCTACAATGAGCAGTTCTTC CASSQPLARSSYNEQFF
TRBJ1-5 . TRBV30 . TGTGCCTGGAGTAACGGGGGTAGGAGCAATCAGCCCCAGCATTTT CAWSNGGRSNQPQHF
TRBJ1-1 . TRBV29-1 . TGCAGCGTCCGACGACAGACTTACACTGAAGCTTTCTTT CSVRRQTYTEAFF
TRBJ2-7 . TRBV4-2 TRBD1 TGTGCCAGCAGCCAAGATCCTCAACAGGGGTACGAGCAGTACTTC CASSQDPQQGYEQYF
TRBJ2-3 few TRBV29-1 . TGCAGCGTTGAGAAGGGGGTAGGAGGGGATACGCAGTATTTT CSVEKGVGGDTQYF
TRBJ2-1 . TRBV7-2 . TGTGCCAGCAGCTTTGAGGAGGCCTCGGGGTTAGCGGTTGATGAGCAGTTCTTC CASSFEEASGLAVDEQFF
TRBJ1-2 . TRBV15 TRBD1 TGTGCCACCAGCAGAGGAACAGGGGTCTATGGCTACACCTTC CATSRGTGVYGYTF
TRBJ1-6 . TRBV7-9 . TGTGCCACCGTGGGGAGCTCCTATAATTCACCCCTCCACTTT CATVGSSYNSPLHF
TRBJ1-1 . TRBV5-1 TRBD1 TGCGCCAGCAGCTTGGGACAGGGACGGGGCACTGAAGCTTTCTTT CASSLGQGRGTEAFF
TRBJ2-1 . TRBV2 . TGTGCCAGCAGTGAATTGCCGGGGGGCGCCTACAATGAGCAGTTCTTC CASSELPGGAYNEQFF
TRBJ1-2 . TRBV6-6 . TGTGCCAGCAGTCCCCCTCTGTCGAACTATGGCTACACCTTC CASSPPLSNYGYTF
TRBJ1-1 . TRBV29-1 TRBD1 TGCAGCGTGGACAGGGACACTGAAGCTTTCTTT CSVDRDTEAFF
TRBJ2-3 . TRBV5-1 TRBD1 TGCGCCAGCAGCCCGGGGACAGGGAGGACAGATACGCAGTATTTT CASSPGTGRTDTQYF
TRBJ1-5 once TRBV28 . TGTGCCAGCAGTTTGACAGTTTATAGCAATCAGCCCCAGCATTTT CASSLTVYSNQPQHF
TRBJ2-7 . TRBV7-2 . TGTGCCAGCAGCTTATTCCAGGGGGAGGGCGAGCAGTACTTC CASSLFQGEGEQYF
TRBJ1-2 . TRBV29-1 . TGCAGCGTTGACGCCGTCTATGGCTACACCTTC CSVDAVYGYTF